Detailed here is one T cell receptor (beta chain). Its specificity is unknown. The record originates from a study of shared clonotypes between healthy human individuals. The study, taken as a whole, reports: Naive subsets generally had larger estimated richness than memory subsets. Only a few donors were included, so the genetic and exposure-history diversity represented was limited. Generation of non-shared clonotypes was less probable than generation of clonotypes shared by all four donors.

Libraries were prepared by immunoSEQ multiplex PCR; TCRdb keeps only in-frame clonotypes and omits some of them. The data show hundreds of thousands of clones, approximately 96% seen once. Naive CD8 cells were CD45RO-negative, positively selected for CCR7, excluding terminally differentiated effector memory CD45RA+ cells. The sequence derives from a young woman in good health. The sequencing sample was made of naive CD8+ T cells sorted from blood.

The CDR3 sequence is CASSLPIVTDTQYF. The CDR3 nucleotides read TGTGCCAGCAGCCTACCGATCGTTACAGATACGCAGTATTTT. The rearrangement links TRBV5-6 to TRBJ2-3; no clear D gene. The V end lost 4 bases, the J end lost 3 bases, and 12 bases lay between the germline ends. The CDR3 covers 14 residues. Germline V gene lookup returns CDR1 SGHDT and CDR2 YYEEEE.